This paragraph reports one T cell receptor (beta chain). This record comes from a study of shared clonotypes between healthy human individuals. The study enrolled healthy HIV-negative adults without recent acute infections or vaccinations as donors. Unsorted samples relied on roughly 99 million PBMCs, which served as the source of genomic DNA. CDR3 size: 13 residues. Germline lookup yields CDR1 SGHAT and CDR2 FQNNGV. Trimming left V 6 bases short and J 3 bases short, with 12 bases between. As originally analysed: As immunoSEQ supplied junction-only sequences (without quality scores), filtering differed. The data were produced by immunoSEQ multiplex PCR, yet TCRdb's version contains in-frame clones alone and is incomplete. V and J calls and clone size are given by that table; D and trimming were obtained from the DNA. The profile shows about 470,000 clones, around 79% of them singletons.

The sample comprised PBMCs. This TCR derives from a woman aged 40 to 50 in good health. Some clones in this sample may be carry-over from other donors' samples. The V call is TRBV11-2, the J call TRBJ2-7; D is unclear. CDR3 DNA: TGTGCCAGCAGTTTAACGGGTCGCTACGAGCAGTACTTC. This sequence encodes CASSLTGRYEQYF.